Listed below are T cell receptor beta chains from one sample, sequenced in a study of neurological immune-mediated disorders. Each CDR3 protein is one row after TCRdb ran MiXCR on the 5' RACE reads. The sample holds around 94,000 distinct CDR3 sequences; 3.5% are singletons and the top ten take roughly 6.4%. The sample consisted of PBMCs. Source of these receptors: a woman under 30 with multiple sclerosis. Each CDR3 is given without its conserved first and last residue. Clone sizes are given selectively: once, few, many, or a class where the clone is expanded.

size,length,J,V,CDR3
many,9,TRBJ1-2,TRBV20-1,SASSGVGYT
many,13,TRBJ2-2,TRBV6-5,ASNIGQPNTGELF
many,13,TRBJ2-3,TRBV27,ASSSRTSGRDTQY
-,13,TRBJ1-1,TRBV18,ASSPILDLNTEAF
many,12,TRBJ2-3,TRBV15,ATSRGLPVDTQY
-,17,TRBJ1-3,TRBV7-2,ASRGIFGQDSSSGNTIY
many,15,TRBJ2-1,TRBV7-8,ASSSPLQAGGTNEQF
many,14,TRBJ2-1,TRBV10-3,AISAGPGGYYNEQF
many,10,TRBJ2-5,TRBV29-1,SALQGTETQY
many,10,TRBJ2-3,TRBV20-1,SAGADLDTQY
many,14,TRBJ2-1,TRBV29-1,SVFGLAGGSYNEQF
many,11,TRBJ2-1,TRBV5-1,ASSFSRVNEQF
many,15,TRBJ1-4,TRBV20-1,SALGTRVYSANEKLF
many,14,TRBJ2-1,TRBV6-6,ASSSTTSGGGNEQF
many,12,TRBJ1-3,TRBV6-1,ASSEPISGNTIY
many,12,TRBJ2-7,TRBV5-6,ASSTSGGSYEQY
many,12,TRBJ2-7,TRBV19,ASSPRRQGYEQY
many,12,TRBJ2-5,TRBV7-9,ASSRSMDGGTQY
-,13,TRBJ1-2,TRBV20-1,SADRGTQTNYGYT
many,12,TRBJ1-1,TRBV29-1,SVLWGGMNTEAF
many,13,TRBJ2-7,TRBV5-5,ASSLGTSVSYEQY
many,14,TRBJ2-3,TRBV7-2,ASSFRGTLYTDTQY
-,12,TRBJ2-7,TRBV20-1,SARDRDGRYEQY
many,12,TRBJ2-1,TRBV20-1,SAKRSGGYNEQF
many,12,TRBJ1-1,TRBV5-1,ASSFQGADTEAF
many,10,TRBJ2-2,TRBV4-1,ASSQGGGELF
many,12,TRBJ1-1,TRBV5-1,ASSWGTGYTEAF
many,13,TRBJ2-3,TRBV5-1,ASSRSGVGPDTQY
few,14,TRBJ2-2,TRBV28,ASIVGGTSAIGELF
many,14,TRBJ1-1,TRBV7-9,ASSLAGGAGNTEAF
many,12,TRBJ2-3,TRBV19,ASSIGQSTDTQY
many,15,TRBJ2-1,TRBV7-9,ASSLTSNRGPYNEQF
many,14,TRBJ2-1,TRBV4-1,ASSQYQDILYNEQF
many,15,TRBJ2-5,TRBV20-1,SARDRFWAGDAETQY
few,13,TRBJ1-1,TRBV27,ASSPIGQGNTEAF
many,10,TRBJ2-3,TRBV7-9,ASSLVVDTQY
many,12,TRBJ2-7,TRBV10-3,ATKQGAGTYEQY
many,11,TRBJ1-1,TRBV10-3,AVRPGVAAEAF
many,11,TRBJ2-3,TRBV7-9,ASSLPRPDTQY
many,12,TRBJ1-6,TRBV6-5,ASSYDDRGGPLH
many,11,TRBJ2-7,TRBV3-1,ASSTGRRYEQY
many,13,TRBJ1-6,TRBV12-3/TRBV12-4,ASSRQNSYNSPLH
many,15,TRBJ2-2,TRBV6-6,ASSLTSGRLGTGELF
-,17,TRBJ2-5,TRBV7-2,ASSQPFQGKGRWQETQY
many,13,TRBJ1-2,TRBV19,ASSEWSRPDYGYT